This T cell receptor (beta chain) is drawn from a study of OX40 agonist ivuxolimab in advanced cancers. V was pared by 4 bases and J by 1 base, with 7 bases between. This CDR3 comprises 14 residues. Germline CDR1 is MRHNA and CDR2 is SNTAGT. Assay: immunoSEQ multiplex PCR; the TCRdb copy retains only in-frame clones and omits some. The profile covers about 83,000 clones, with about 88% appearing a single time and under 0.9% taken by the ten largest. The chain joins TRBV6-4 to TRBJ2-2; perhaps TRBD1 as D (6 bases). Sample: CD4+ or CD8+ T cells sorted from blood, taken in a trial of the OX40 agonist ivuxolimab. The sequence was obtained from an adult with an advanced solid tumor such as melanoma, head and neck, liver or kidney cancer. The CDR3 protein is CASSGGQNTGELFF. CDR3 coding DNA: TGTGCCAGCAGTGGGGGACAGAACACCGGGGAGCTGTTTTTT.